This record looks at one TCR beta chain sequence and its context. What it recognizes is unknown. The sample is drawn from a study of T cell responses to AZD1222 COVID-19 vaccine. The germline V gene encodes CDR1 LNHDA and CDR2 SQIVND (reference sequence). CDR3 length: 13 amino acids. V was clipped by 5 bases and J by 8 bases, with 15 bases between them. Study-wide findings and caveats: Donor demographics were predominantly white British with a female majority; clonal diversity may be underestimated. Recipients of two AZD1222 doses showed rising Spike-specific TCR breadth and depth.

This table comes from immunoSEQ multiplex PCR, and its TCRdb copy is limited to in-frame clones, with some not included. Of some 130,000 clones listed, approximately 84% were seen once; the top ten hold more than 20%. The chain is built from TRBV19 and TRBJ1-2; D is perhaps TRBD1 (6 bases). The sample was peripheral blood, taken on day 0 of AZD1222 vaccination. The clonotype was recovered from an adult in good health. Here the CDR3 DNA reads TGTGCCAGTAGTCCGGAGGGGGTATACGGCTACACCTTC. Protein: CASSPEGVYGYTF.